This TCR beta chain derives from a study of T-cell memory formation after mild COVID-19. This clonotype came up a few times. The V end lost 1 base, the J end lost 4 bases, and 15 bases lay between the germline ends. The CDR3 has 15 amino acids. In germline, CDR1 is DFQATT, CDR2 SNEGSKA (reference sequence). One entry per CDR3 protein results from TCRdb running MiXCR on the 5' RACE reads. The data show approximately 290,000 distinct CDR3 sequences, more than 15% seen once. The J gene is TRBJ2-3, the V gene TRBV20-1; D possibly uses TRBD1 or TRBD2 (6 bases each). Sequencing was carried out using PBMCs or a T cell subset sorted from them (not recorded which). This receptor was identified in a man in his late teens or twenties who had mild COVID-19 (a few samples of this study predate the infection). Cell type and time point are not known. CDR3 sequence reads: CSARGPGAVADTQYF. The CDR3 DNA reads TGCAGTGCTAGAGGGCCGGGGGCGGTCGCAGATACGCAGTATTTT.